The 14 T cell receptor beta chains in this list originate from one sample, sequenced in a study of response to subunit inactivated influenza vaccine. Via MiXCR, TCRdb re-called the RT-PCR reads, giving one row per CDR3 protein. The data show 250,000 to 350,000 distinct CDR3 sequences, roughly 20% seen once. The input for sequencing was PBMCs from blood, taken around 22 months after vaccination. The receptors originated from a man aged 50 to 75 who received an inactivated influenza vaccine.

This clonotype occurred a few times. V is TRBV5-8 and J is TRBJ1-2; 8 bases fit TRBD1. Per the germline V gene, CDR1 is SGHTS and CDR2 is YDEGEE. The CDR3 extends over 14 amino acids. V lost 4 bases to trimming and J lost 5 bases; unmatched junction nucleotides: 7. CDR3 residues: CASSQRDRWYGYTF. In nucleotides, the CDR3 is TGTGCCAGCAGCCAACGGGACAGGTGGTATGGCTACACCTTC.

The chain employs TRBV4-3 and TRBJ1-1, with D unclear. The CDR3 spans 14 residues. The germline V gene has CDR1 LGHNA and CDR2 YSLEER. V gave up 0 bases and J gave up 8 bases, with 13 bases separating them. The CDR3, as DNA: TGCGCCAGCAGCCAAGATGGAGGTAGGGAGGAAGCTTTCTTT. It encodes CASSQDGGREEAFF.

The chain joins TRBV14 to TRBJ2-7; weak D call: TRBD2 (6 bases). Germline V CDR1 and CDR2: SGHDN, FVKESK. V was shortened by 2 bases and J by 0 bases, with 17 bases between the two germline ends. This CDR3 contains 17 residues. DNA for the CDR3: TGTGCCAGCAGCCAATTTATCGGCCAGGAGGGCTCCTACGAGCAGTACTTC. It codes for CASSQFIGQEGSYEQYF.

This clonotype was observed a handful of times. The chain couples TRBV15 to TRBJ1-4; weak D call: TRBD1 (5 bases). Trimming shortened V by 0 bases and J by 7 bases, and 18 bases separated the two germline ends. Germline CDR1 and CDR2: LNHNV and YYDKDF (reference sequence). This CDR3 is built from 17 residues. The DNA of the CDR3 is TGTGCCACCAGCAGAGACTGGGTGAGCCGGAGGGGTGAAAAACTGTTTTTT. Translation: CATSRDWVSRRGEKLFF.

Only a few counts were recorded for this clonotype. The chain recombines TRBV27 with TRBJ2-3; 7 nucleotides line up with TRBD2. V shed 4 bases and J 2 bases; nucleotides not matched to a gene: 6. The CDR3 is 15 residues long. The V gene's germline CDR1 is MNHEY and CDR2 SMNVEV (reference sequence). This CDR3 reads CASSSWTRNTDTQYF. In DNA, the CDR3 is TGTGCCAGCAGTTCCTGGACTAGAAACACAGATACGCAGTATTTT.

This clonotype was seen at least ten times. This sequence joins TRBV12-3 or TRBV12-4 and TRBJ1-6, with 7 bases aligning to TRBD1. Germline trimming cut 7 bases from V and 5 bases from J; bases unmatched to any gene: 11. The CDR3 has 16 amino acids. CDR3 sequence (DNA): TGTGCCAGCACCTCTGGGAGGGGGCGGAATAATTCACCCCTCCACTTT. It yields the protein CASTSGRGRNNSPLHF.

This clonotype was picked up a small number of times. The chain is built from TRBV5-5 and TRBJ1-1, with D possibly being TRBD1 (6 bases). This CDR3 comprises 14 residues. V gave up 4 bases and J gave up 1 base, with 11 bases separating them. CDR1 and CDR2 from the germline V gene are SGHKS and YYEKEE (reference sequence). The CDR3, as DNA: TGTGCCAGCAGCCCCATACAGGGGAACACTGAAGCTTTCTTT. Its protein product is CASSPIQGNTEAFF.

V gene TRBV29-1 combines with J gene TRBJ2-2; D gene ambiguous. The germline V and J ends were trimmed by 3 bases and 8 bases, with 7 bases remaining between them. This CDR3 comprises 11 residues. Germline loops: CDR1 SQVTM, CDR2 ANQGSEA. This CDR3 reads CSVEAGGELFF. DNA of the CDR3: TGCAGCGTTGAGGCTGGGGGGGAGCTGTTTTTT.

This chain joins TRBV20-1 and TRBJ2-5, with 8 bases lining up with TRBD2. The CDR3 runs to 14 residues. With V trimmed by 6 bases and J by 2 bases, 8 bases remained unmatched. Per germline, CDR1 DFQATT and CDR2 SNEGSKA (reference sequence). In DNA, the CDR3 is TGCAGTGCCCGTTTAGCGGGAAGGCAAGAGACCCAGTACTTC. This codes for CSARLAGRQETQYF.

The chain has TRBV24-1 and TRBJ2-3; TRBD1 agrees at 8 bases. Per the germline V gene, CDR1 is KGHDR and CDR2 is SFDVKD. Trimming took 5 bases from V and 2 from J; bases not matched to a gene: 17. This CDR3 is built from 19 residues. The CDR3 reads CATSGQRSGRGRVTDTQYF. The DNA of the CDR3 is TGTGCCACCAGTGGTCAAAGGTCGGGCAGGGGGCGAGTCACAGATACGCAGTATTTT.

The gene calls are TRBV5-1 and TRBJ1-1, with 7 positions matching TRBD1. Per the germline V gene, CDR1 is SGHRS and CDR2 is YFSETQ. After removal of 0 bases from V and 0 bases from J, the junction contained 5 bases not matched to a gene. CDR3 length: 16 residues. The CDR3: CASSLAGTVMNTEAFF. Written as DNA, the CDR3 is TGCGCCAGCAGCTTGGCCGGGACAGTAATGAACACTGAAGCTTTCTTT.

This clonotype was counted a few times. At one end the junction does not follow the germline gene, possibly because of a read error. This rearrangement joins TRBV3-1 to TRBJ2-7, with D possibly being TRBD2 (6 bases). Germline lookup yields CDR1 LGHDT and CDR2 YNNKEL (reference sequence). The CDR3 spans 13 residues. The CDR3 sequence: CASSPRDSDEQYF. Here the CDR3 DNA reads TGTGCCAGCAGCCCCCGGGACTCCGACGAGCAGTACTTC.

The rearrangement uses TRBV5-5 and TRBJ1-2, with TRBD1 as a possible D gene (5 bases). Germline V gives CDR1 SGHKS, CDR2 YYEKEE (reference sequence). The CDR3 consists of 14 residues. V gave up 4 bases and J gave up 2 bases, with 12 bases separating them. CDR3 in DNA: TGTGCCAGCAGCGCAAACAGGCTGAACTATGGCTACACCTTC. It yields the protein CASSANRLNYGYTF.

This chain links TRBV20-1 with TRBJ2-1; 9 nucleotides align to TRBD2. The germline CDR1 and CDR2 sequences are DFQATT and SNEGSKA (reference sequence). Trimming cost V 5 bases and J 6 bases; bases outside gene matches: 5. This CDR3 contains 13 residues. The CDR3 here is CSAPRLAANEQFF. The CDR3 nucleotides read TGCAGTGCTCCAAGACTAGCGGCCAATGAGCAGTTCTTC.